The present TCR beta chain was sequenced within a study of cytomegalovirus exposure and HLA in healthy donors. The germline V gene encodes CDR1 SGDLS and CDR2 YYNGEE. The J segment lost 7 bases and the V segment lost 0 bases, leaving 2 bases of the junction unmatched. This CDR3 is built from 15 residues. Study-wide points: HLA restriction was apparent for most CMV-associated TCR beta chains in a later analysis. It was reported that the classifier diagnosed cytomegalovirus status with high specificity and sensitivity in both the original and validation cohorts.

This clone was detected a few times. The antigen is undetermined. The PCR was carried out with 60 Vbeta primers and 13 Jbeta primers. Here immunoSEQ multiplex PCR was the method, and the copy in TCRdb shows in-frame clones only, minus some. The data show roughly 130,000 clones, with about 8.5% seen just once and 5% to 7% held by the top ten. Sequenced input: PBMCs. This clonotype originated in a man between 40 and 49 years old in good health and CMV-seronegative. V and J are TRBV9 and TRBJ1-4; 11 bases match TRBD1. The CDR3 loop is CASSVAGTGGEKLFF. DNA for the CDR3: TGTGCCAGCAGCGTAGCCGGGACAGGGGGTGAAAAACTGTTTTTT.